Presented here are 2 T cell receptor beta chains from one specimen sequenced in a study of shared clonotypes between healthy human individuals. The assay was immunoSEQ multiplex PCR, and TCRdb's table has in-frame clones only and misses some. The sample shows more than 1 million clones, about four fifths of them seen only once. Sequencing was done on a sample of memory CD4+ T cells from PBMCs. Stated subset: CD45RA-negative fraction. The receptors originated from a young man in good health. Some clones in this sample may be carry-over from other donors' samples.

This sequence joins TRBV27 and TRBJ1-1; the D gene is possibly TRBD1 (6 bases). The CDR3 covers 16 residues. Germline CDR1 and CDR2: MNHEY and SMNVEV (reference sequence). Trimming stripped 6 bases from V and 10 bases from J, with 27 bases between. In nucleotides, the CDR3 is TGTGCCAGCAGCCGCCAAGGGGGGGCAGCAGTTTTTGGAGCTTTCTTT. Translating gives CASSRQGGAAVFGAFF.

Regarding this clone: This CDR3 is also generated by other DNA sequences in the sample. The chain recombines TRBV4-2 with TRBJ2-1; 9 nucleotides match TRBD1. Trimming took 0 bases from V and 4 from J; bases not matched to a gene: 1. The CDR3 contains 15 residues. Germline values: CDR1 LGHNA, CDR2 YNFKEQ. In DNA form, the CDR3 reads TGTGCCAGCAGCCAAGAGGGACAGGGATACAATGAGCAGTTCTTC. It translates to CASSQEGQGYNEQFF.